This TCR beta chain was sequenced during a study of blood T cell repertoires in COVID-19. As for the study in general: Sample material is recorded as cDNA or gDNA derived from T cells, B-cell-depleted T cells, or PBMCs.

Assay: immunoSEQ multiplex PCR; the TCRdb copy retains only in-frame clones and omits some. The sample records 95,000 to 100,000 clones, 85% being singletons. V lost 6 bases and J 3 bases, leaving 11 bases between the germline ends. The CDR3 is 13 residues long. The V gene's germline CDR1 is PRHDT and CDR2 FYEKMQ (reference sequence). The source of this sequence is a woman between 65 and 79 years old with active or convalescent COVID-19. The chain joins TRBV13 to TRBJ1-2; D not certain. The sample was peripheral blood. The CDR3 loop reads CASSRSSYYGYTF. DNA of the CDR3: TGTGCCAGCAGTCGTAGTAGCTACTATGGCTACACCTTC.